One and the same sample provided the 7 T cell receptor beta chains below, sequenced in a study of identical twins. TCRdb analysed the 5' RACE reads with MiXCR anew, one entry per CDR3 protein. The repertoire has some 500,000 distinct CDR3 sequences, 13% to 15% of them found once; the top ten carry 0.52%. These data also formed part of another study, on yellow fever vaccine responses in identical twins.

The specimen sequenced was CD4+ T cells sorted from blood. Every receptor here comes from a woman aged 18 to 35 in good health.

This chain joins TRBV20-1 and TRBJ2-1, with 7 nucleotides matching TRBD2. This CDR3 is 17 amino acids long. The junction had 18 bases not matched to a gene; V was cut back by 2 bases and J by 8 bases. The germline CDR1 and CDR2 sequences are DFQATT and SNEGSKA (reference sequence). DNA of the CDR3: TGCAGTGCTAGATCCCGATGGGGAGCGGGGCTAGGGGATGAGCAGTTCTTC. It encodes CSARSRWGAGLGDEQFF.

The sample holds many counts of this clonotype. The J gene is TRBJ2-1, the V gene TRBV29-1; D remains ambiguous. The CDR3 has 9 amino acids. Trimming removed 3 bases from V and 15 bases from J, with 9 bases in between. CDR1 and CDR2 from the germline V gene are SQVTM and ANQGSEA. CDR3 DNA sequence: TGCAGCGTTGATGGTTTTCCGTTCTTC. This gives the protein CSVDGFPFF.

This clonotype was observed a few times. V usage is TRBV5-6 and J usage is TRBJ2-7; 12 bases are shared with TRBD1. Trimming took 2 bases from V and 4 from J; bases not matched to a gene: 4. CDR3 length: 15 amino acids. Germline CDR1 is SGHDT and CDR2 is YYEEEE. The DNA of the CDR3 is TGTGCCAGCAGCTTCCGGGACAGGGGGCGGTACGAGCAGTACTTC. It yields the protein CASSFRDRGRYEQYF. The variable domain in full, with the rest retrieved from reference TRBV5-6 and TRBJ2-7, is DAGVTQSPTHLIKTRGQQVTLRCSPKSGHDTVSWYQQALGQGPQFIFQYYEEEERQRGNFPDRFSGHQFPNYSSELNVNALLLGDSALYLCASSFRDRGRYEQYFGPGTRLTVT.

This chain connects TRBV7-8 to TRBJ2-5; 10 nucleotides match TRBD2. The CDR3 is 14 amino acids. V was pared by 3 bases and J by 5 bases, with 3 bases of the junction left unmatched. Germline values: CDR1 SGHVS, CDR2 FQNEAQ. CDR3 DNA sequence: TGTGCCAGCAGCTTCGCTAGCGGGAGTGAGACCCAGTACTTC. Its protein product is CASSFASGSETQYF. The full variable domain, its missing parts supplied by reference TRBV7-8 and TRBJ2-5, is GAGVSQSPRYKVAKRGQDVALRCDPISGHVSLFWYQQALGQGPEFLTYFQNEAQLDKSGLPSDRFFAERPEGSVSTLKIQRTQQEDSAVYLCASSFASGSETQYFGPGTRLLVL.

Turning to this clonotype: The DNA is left out, because the CDR3 cannot be placed on it with certainty; the CDR3 is given as TCRdb lists it. The chain uses TRBV9 and TRBJ2-2; the table's D call of TRBD1 was not tested on the DNA. Inclusive of both ends, the CDR3 amounts to 22 amino acids. Germline V gene data show CDR1 as SGDLS and CDR2 as YYNGEE. The CDR3 loop reads CASSALDFRDRSFRETPGSCFF.

This clonotype was seen more than once but under ten times. The chain carries TRBV7-9 and TRBJ2-7; a possible D gene is TRBD2 (5 bases). The CDR3 loop spans 11 amino acids. Trimming stripped 10 bases from V and 6 bases from J, with 13 bases between. CDR1 is SEHNR, CDR2 FQNEAQ, per germline (reference sequence). CDR3 region: CATTHSVEQYF. As DNA, the CDR3 is TGTGCCACCACTCATAGCGTCGAGCAGTACTTC.

V gene TRBV25-1 combines with J gene TRBJ2-7, with D perhaps matching TRBD2 (6 bases). CDR1 MGHDK and CDR2 SYGVNS come from the germline V gene. The V and J ends lost 0 bases and 6 bases respectively, with 18 bases between them. CDR3 length: 16 amino acids. The CDR3 DNA reads TGTGCCAGCAGTGAATATGCGGTATGGGCCGGGGGCGAGCAGTACTTC. Its translation: CASSEYAVWAGGEQYF.